The clone carrying this T cell receptor beta chain was seen only a few times. The data were taken from a study of regulatory T cells in long-lasting Graves disease. Assembly of TCR beta libraries relied on iRepertoire HTBI primers together with Arm-PCR of CDR3 regions. In TCRdb, the multiplex PCR reads were re-called with MiXCR into one record per CDR3 protein. The sample has 300,000 to 500,000 distinct CDR3 sequences, 20% to 25% seen once; the top ten hold 20% to 25%. Time point of the sample: persistent/refractory GD, antithyroid drugs over 5 years with positive TRAb. Scientists built the TCR library using RNA that was extracted from PBMCs. Germline-derived CDR1 and CDR2 are SGHDT and YYEEEE. The CDR3 length is 16 residues. Trimming at V came to 2 bases and at J to 5 bases, leaving 9 bases not matched to a gene.

The TCR originated in a female donor with Graves disease. Specimen: peripheral blood mononuclear cells (PBMCs), collected when the disease was refractory, from a patient treated with antithyroid drugs. This sequence joins TRBV5-6 and TRBJ2-5; 10 positions match TRBD1. In DNA form, the CDR3 reads TGTGCCAGCAGCTTCCCACCGGGACAGGGGCGGGAGACCCAGTACTTC. It codes for CASSFPPGQGRETQYF.